The 4 T cell receptor beta chains given below trace back to one sample, sequenced in a study of glioma-infiltrating T cells. TCR alpha and beta CDR3 regions were amplified from RNA using iRepertoire nested multiplex PCR. MiXCR was run by TCRdb on the multiplex PCR reads, yielding one entry per CDR3 protein. There are about 380,000 distinct CDR3 sequences in the sample; more than 35% occur only once, and around 12% lies in the top ten. Sample: glioma tissue, nonneoplastic brain tissue, or PBMCs (not recorded which). The receptors originated from a human donor with low-grade glioma or glioblastoma, undergoing nonglioma brain surgery, or in good health (not recorded which).

For this clonotype: A much larger clone differs from this one at a single base, so this may be a read error. This chain links TRBV7-2 with TRBJ1-3; no clear D. The CDR3 runs 14 residues. The V and J ends lost 5 bases and 2 bases respectively, with 10 bases between them. CDR1 and CDR2 (germline): SGHTA, FQGNSA. This chain's CDR3 is CASSRDRTGNTIYF. DNA of the CDR3: TGTGCCAGCAGCAGAGATCGGACTGGAAACACCATATATTTT.

Regarding this clonotype: This may arise from a read error, as a much more abundant clone is one base away. The chain uses TRBV20-1 and TRBJ1-1, with 8 bases aligning to TRBD1. The CDR3 sequence is 10 residues long. Germline V lookup: CDR1 DFQATT, CDR2 SNEGSKA (reference sequence). Losses at the gene ends were 6 bases for V and 11 bases for J; bases not matched to a gene: 5. CDR3 residues: CSATGDRAFF. Written as DNA, the CDR3 is TGCAGTGCAACGGGGGACAGGGCTTTCTTT.

V gene TRBV9 combines with J gene TRBJ1-4; D possibly corresponds to TRBD1 (5 bases). This CDR3 has 14 amino acids. The ends were cut back, 4 bases at V and 5 bases at J, with 12 bases in the middle. Germline V gene sequence: CDR1 SGDLS, CDR2 YYNGEE. This CDR3 is CASSRDSSNEKLFF. In DNA, the CDR3 is TGTGCCAGCAGCCGAGACAGTTCGAATGAAAAACTGTTTTTT.

The CDR3 region has the DNA TGTGCCATCACCATCGGACAGCTAGCCTCTGGAAACACCATATATTTT. As protein: CAITIGQLASGNTIYF. J is TRBJ1-3 and V is TRBV10-3; D perhaps matches TRBD1 (6 bases). There are 16 residues in the CDR3. The germline V gene has CDR1 ENHRY and CDR2 SYGVKD. V lost 7 bases and J 0 bases, leaving 16 bases between the germline ends.